These T cell receptor beta chains were read from a single sample in a study of PD-1 blockade in mismatch repair-deficient tumors. Profiled with immunoSEQ multiplex PCR; TCRdb holds only in-frame clones, not every one. The sample contains 120,000 or so clones, around 86% of which appear only once. Sequenced material: peripheral blood, taken 44 weeks after starting pembrolizumab. The receptor set was obtained from an adult with mismatch repair-deficient cancer. Both conserved end residues are part of each CDR3.

v_call cdr3_aa
TRBV5-1 CASSWTANEKLFF
TRBV6-5 CASSYESNQPQHF
TRBV29-1 CSVVSRSGANVLTF
TRBV4-1 CASSQGGAGTSGSRAYNEQFF
TRBV9 CASSITGGSGNTIYF
TRBV7-8 CASSSQRQSWGGYF
TRBV28 CASCRMSDNCETQYF
TRBV28 CASSAKGQYYEQYF
TRBV7-3 CASSFNSPYNEQFF
TRBV30 CAWSVGGTYEQYF
TRBV28 CASREGMGAPDTQYF
TRBV5-6 CASSPNRVSVTQYF
TRBV6-4 CASSDSISGANVLTF
TRBV2 CASSSNRAGANVLTF
TRBV27 CASSSSGEETQYF
TRBV11-2 CASSSVLAPYNEQFF